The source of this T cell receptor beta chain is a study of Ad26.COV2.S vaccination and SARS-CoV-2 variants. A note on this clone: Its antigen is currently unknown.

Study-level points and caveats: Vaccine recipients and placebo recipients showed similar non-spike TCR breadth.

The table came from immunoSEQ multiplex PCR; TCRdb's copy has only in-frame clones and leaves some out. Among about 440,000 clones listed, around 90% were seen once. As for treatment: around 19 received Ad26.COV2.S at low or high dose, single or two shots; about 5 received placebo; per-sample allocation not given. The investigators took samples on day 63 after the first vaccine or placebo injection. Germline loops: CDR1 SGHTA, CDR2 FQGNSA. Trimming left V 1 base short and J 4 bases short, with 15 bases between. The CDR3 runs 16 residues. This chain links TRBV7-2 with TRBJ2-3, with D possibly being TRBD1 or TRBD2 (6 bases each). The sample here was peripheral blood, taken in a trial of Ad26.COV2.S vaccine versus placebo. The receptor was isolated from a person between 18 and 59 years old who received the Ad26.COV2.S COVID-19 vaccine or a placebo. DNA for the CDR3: TGTGCCAGCAGCTTAGTCACGGGGGCGCATTCAGATACGCAGTATTTT. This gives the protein CASSLVTGAHSDTQYF.